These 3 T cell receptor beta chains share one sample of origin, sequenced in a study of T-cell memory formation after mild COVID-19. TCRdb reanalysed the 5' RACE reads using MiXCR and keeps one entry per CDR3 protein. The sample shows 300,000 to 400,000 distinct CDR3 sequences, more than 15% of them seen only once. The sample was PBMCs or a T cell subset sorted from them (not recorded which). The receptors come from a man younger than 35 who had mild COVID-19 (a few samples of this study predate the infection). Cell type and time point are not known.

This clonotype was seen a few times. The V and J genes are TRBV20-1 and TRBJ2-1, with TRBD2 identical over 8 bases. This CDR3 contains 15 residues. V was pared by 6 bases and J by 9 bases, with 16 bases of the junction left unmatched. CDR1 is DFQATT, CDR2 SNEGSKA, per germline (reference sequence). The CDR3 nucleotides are TGCAGTGCCGCCTCTAGAACGGGGGGGCATAGTGAGCAGTTCTTC. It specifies CSAASRTGGHSEQFF.

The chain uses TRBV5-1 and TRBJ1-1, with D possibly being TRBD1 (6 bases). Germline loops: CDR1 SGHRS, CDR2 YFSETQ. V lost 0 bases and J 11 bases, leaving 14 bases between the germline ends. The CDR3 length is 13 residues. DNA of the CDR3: TGCGCCAGCAGCTTGGAGCTAGGGGGGAGCGCTTTCTTT. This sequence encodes CASSLELGGSAFF. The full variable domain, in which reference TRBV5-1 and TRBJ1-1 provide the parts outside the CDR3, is KAGVTQTPRYLIKTRGQQVTLSCSPISGHRSVSWYQQTPGQGLQFLFEYFSETQRNKGNFPGRFSGRQFSNSRSEMNVSTLELGDSALYLCASSLELGGSAFFGQGTRLTVV.

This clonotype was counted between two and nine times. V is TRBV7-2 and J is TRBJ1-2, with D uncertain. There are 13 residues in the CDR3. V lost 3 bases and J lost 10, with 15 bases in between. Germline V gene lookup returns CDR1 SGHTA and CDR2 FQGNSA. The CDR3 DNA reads TGTGCCAGCAGCTTCGGAGGGAGCTGGGACTACACCTTC. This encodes CASSFGGSWDYTF.